The clone carrying this T cell receptor (beta chain) was observed a few times. The target antigen is unknown. The TCR beta cDNA libraries carried unique molecular identifiers. TCRdb itself ran the PCR reads through MiXCR, one entry per CDR3 protein. The sample carries hundreds of thousands of distinct CDR3 sequences, roughly 46% recorded once. This CDR3 contains 16 residues. The V gene's germline CDR1 is ENHRY and CDR2 SYGVKD. V gave up 5 bases and J gave up 5 bases; unmatched junction bases: 9. The sample comes from a study of post-analysis software for immune sequencing data. About the research overall: Disease courses included relapsing-remitting, secondary progressive and progressive-relapsing multiple sclerosis.

General study points: Controls showed lower frequencies than patients for five TRBV segments, and TRBV5-6, TRBV5-1 and TRBV20-1 were among these.

The sequence derives from a girl aged 5 to 17 with multiple sclerosis. The V gene is TRBV10-3, the J gene TRBJ2-5; TRBD2 agrees at 12 bases. The specimen sequenced was blood. In DNA, the CDR3 is TGTGCCATCAGTACCAGGACTAGCGGGATGGGGGAGACCCAGTACTTC. As protein: CAISTRTSGMGETQYF.